This entry lists 12 T cell receptor beta chains sequenced from one sample in a study of shared clonotypes between healthy human individuals. Here immunoSEQ multiplex PCR was the method, and the copy in TCRdb shows in-frame clones only, minus some. The profile shows millions of clones, over 85% of them singletons. Sequencing was performed on naive CD4+ T cells sorted from blood. Subset meaning: CD45RA+ positively selected. These receptors came from a man between 18 and 35 years old in good health.

The chain combines TRBV19 with TRBJ2-5, with D perhaps matching TRBD1 or TRBD2 (5 bases each). V lost 5 bases and J 3 bases, leaving 22 bases between the germline ends. Germline-derived CDR1 and CDR2 are LNHDA and SQIVND (reference sequence). The CDR3 spans 17 residues. The CDR3 spells CASSVAGTATSKETQYF. The CDR3 DNA is TGTGCCAGTAGTGTCGCCGGGACCGCCACCTCTAAAGAGACCCAGTACTTC.

The V gene is TRBV10-3, the J gene TRBJ1-1; possibly TRBD1 for D (5 bases). This CDR3 region has 15 residues. Trimming cost V 0 bases and J 6 bases, with 14 bases left between them. The germline CDR1 and CDR2 sequences are ENHRY and SYGVKD. The CDR3 sequence: CAISESGEVGAEAFF. For the CDR3, the DNA is TGTGCCATCAGTGAGTCAGGGGAGGTGGGCGCTGAAGCTTTCTTT.

V usage is TRBV5-6 and J usage is TRBJ1-2; weak D call: TRBD1 (6 bases). The germline V and J ends were trimmed by 4 bases and 8 bases, with 12 bases remaining between them. Per germline, CDR1 SGHDT and CDR2 YYEEEE. This CDR3 spans 12 amino acids. This CDR3 reads CASSPGDRGYTF. DNA for the CDR3: TGTGCCAGCAGCCCAGGGGATCGAGGCTACACCTTC.

The gene calls are TRBV14 and TRBJ1-6, with D uncertain. V was clipped by 0 bases and J by 7 bases, with 10 bases between them. Germline V gene data show CDR1 as SGHDN and CDR2 as FVKESK. The CDR3 contains 15 residues. CDR3 protein: CASSQDSARNSPLHF. As DNA, the CDR3 is TGTGCCAGCAGCCAAGATTCTGCCCGCAATTCACCCCTCCACTTT.

V is TRBV14 and J is TRBJ2-3; TRBD2 aligns across 13 bases. After removal of 1 base from V and 0 bases from J, the junction contained 1 base not matched to a gene. CDR1 SGHDN and CDR2 FVKESK come from the germline V gene. This CDR3 is built from 17 residues. CDR3: CASSQGTSGGSTDTQYF. The CDR3 DNA reads TGTGCCAGCAGCCAAGGGACTAGCGGGGGAAGCACAGATACGCAGTATTTT.

The count of this clone is one. This sample also contains other DNA sequences that code for the same CDR3. The V gene is TRBV18, the J gene TRBJ1-1; D remains ambiguous. This CDR3 contains 14 residues. V lost 0 bases and J lost 3, with 8 bases in between. Germline CDR1 reads KGHSH; CDR2 reads LQKENI. DNA for the CDR3: TGTGCCAGCTCACCACCGGCCAGTGACACTGAAGCTTTCTTT. Its protein is CASSPPASDTEAFF.

The J gene is TRBJ1-3, the V gene TRBV5-1, with 7 positions matching TRBD1. V shed 8 bases, J shed 2 bases, and the junction held 7 bases outside the gene matches. CDR3 length equals 14 residues. Per germline, CDR1 SGHRS and CDR2 YFSETQ. The CDR3 bases are TGCGCCAGTACTGCAGGGGGAGCTGGAAACACCATATATTTT. As protein: CASTAGGAGNTIYF.

A few counts support this clone. Other DNA sequences from this sample encode an identical CDR3 as well. The chain carries TRBV5-1 and TRBJ2-3; D is uncertain. V lost 3 bases, J lost 1 base, and 6 bases lay in between. The CDR3 covers 13 residues. The germline V gene has CDR1 SGHRS and CDR2 YFSETQ. CDR3 nucleotide sequence: TGCGCCAGCAGCTCGGGCGGCACAGATACGCAGTATTTT. Translated, it gives CASSSGGTDTQYF. Full variable domain (remainder filled in from reference TRBV5-1 and TRBJ2-3): KAGVTQTPRYLIKTRGQQVTLSCSPISGHRSVSWYQQTPGQGLQFLFEYFSETQRNKGNFPGRFSGRQFSNSRSEMNVSTLELGDSALYLCASSSGGTDTQYFGPGTRLTVL.

V and J are TRBV15 and TRBJ2-7, with D possibly matching TRBD1 (5 bases). The CDR3 contains 14 residues. V was shortened by 5 bases and J by 2 bases, with 13 bases between the two germline ends. Germline loops: CDR1 LNHNV, CDR2 YYDKDF (reference sequence). The DNA of the CDR3 is TGTGCCACCAGCCCTGAGACAGTCGCCTACGAGCAGTACTTC. It codes for CATSPETVAYEQYF. Full variable domain (missing parts from reference TRBV15 and TRBJ2-7): DAMVIQNPRYQVTQFGKPVTLSCSQTLNHNVMYWYQQKSSQAPKLLFHYYDKDFNNEADTPDNFQSRRPNTSFCFLDIRSPGLGDTAMYLCATSPETVAYEQYFGPGTRLTVT.

In its sample, this clone was seen a few times. The chain links TRBV29-1 to TRBJ1-1; D not resolved. This CDR3 spans 15 amino acids. Germline CDR1 SQVTM, CDR2 ANQGSEA. V gave up 4 bases and J gave up 1 base, with 16 bases separating them. This chain's CDR3 is CSVGRSGVRNTEAFF. CDR3 nucleotide sequence: TGCAGCGTTGGAAGGAGCGGGGTGAGGAACACTGAAGCTTTCTTT.

The chain recombines TRBV6-6 with TRBJ2-7, with D possibly called TRBD1 or TRBD2 (5 bases each). Trimming shortened V by 6 bases and J by 7 bases, and 13 bases separated the two germline ends. Germline CDR1 is MNHNY and CDR2 is SVGAGI (reference sequence). The CDR3 has 12 amino acids. CDR3 residues: CASSSGAKEQYF. Here the CDR3 DNA reads TGTGCCAGCAGCTCCGGGGCGAAGGAGCAGTACTTC.

The chain recombines TRBV25-1 with TRBJ2-3; 9 bases fit TRBD2. This CDR3 has 16 residues. The V and J ends lost 4 bases and 1 base, in that order; junction bases with no gene match: 6. Germline V CDR1 and CDR2: MGHDK, SYGVNS. Written as DNA, the CDR3 is TGTGCCAGCAGTGTAGGAGCGGGGGGACGCACAGATACGCAGTATTTT. Its translation: CASSVGAGGRTDTQYF.